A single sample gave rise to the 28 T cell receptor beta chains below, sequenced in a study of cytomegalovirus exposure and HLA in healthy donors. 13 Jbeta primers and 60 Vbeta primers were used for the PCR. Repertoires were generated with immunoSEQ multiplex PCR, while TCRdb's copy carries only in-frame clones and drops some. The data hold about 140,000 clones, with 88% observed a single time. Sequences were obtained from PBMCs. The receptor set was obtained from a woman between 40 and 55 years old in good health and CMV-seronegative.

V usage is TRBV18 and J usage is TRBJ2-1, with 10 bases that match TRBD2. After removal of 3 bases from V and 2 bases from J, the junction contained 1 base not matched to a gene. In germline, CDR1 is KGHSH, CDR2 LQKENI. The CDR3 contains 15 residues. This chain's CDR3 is CASSPGTSAYNEQFF. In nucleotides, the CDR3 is TGTGCCAGCTCACCCGGGACTAGCGCCTACAATGAGCAGTTCTTC. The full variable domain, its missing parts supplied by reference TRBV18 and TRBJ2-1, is NAGVMQNPRHLVRRRGQEARLRCSPMKGHSHVYWYRQLPEEGLKFMVYLQKENIIDESGMPKERFSAEFPKEGPSILRIQQVVRGDSAAYFCASSPGTSAYNEQFFGPGTRLTVL.

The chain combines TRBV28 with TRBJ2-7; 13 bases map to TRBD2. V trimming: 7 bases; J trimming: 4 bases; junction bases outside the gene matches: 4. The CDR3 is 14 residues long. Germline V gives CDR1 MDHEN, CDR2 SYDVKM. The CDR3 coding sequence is TGTGCCAGCACCGGACTAGCGGGAGAGTACGAGCAGTACTTC. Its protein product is CASTGLAGEYEQYF.

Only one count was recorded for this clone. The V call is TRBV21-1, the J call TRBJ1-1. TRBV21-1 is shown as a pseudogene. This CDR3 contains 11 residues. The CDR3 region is CASSEDTEAFF. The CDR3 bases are TGTGCCAGCAGCGAGGACACTGAAGCTTTCTTT.

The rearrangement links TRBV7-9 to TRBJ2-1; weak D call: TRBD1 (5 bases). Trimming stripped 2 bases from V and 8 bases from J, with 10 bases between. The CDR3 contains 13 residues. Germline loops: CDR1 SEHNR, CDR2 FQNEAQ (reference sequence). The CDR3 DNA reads TGTGCCAGCAGCTTAAATACAGGCTATGAGCAGTTCTTC. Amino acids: CASSLNTGYEQFF.

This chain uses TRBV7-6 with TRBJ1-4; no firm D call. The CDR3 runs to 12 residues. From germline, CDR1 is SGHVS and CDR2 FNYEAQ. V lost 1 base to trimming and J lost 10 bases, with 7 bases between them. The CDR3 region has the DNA TGTGCCAGCAGCTTAGAACCCGGAAAACTGTTTTTT. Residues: CASSLEPGKLFF.

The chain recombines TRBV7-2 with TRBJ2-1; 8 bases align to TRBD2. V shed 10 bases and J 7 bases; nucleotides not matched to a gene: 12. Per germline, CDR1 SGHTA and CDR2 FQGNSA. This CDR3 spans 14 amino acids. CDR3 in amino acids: CATLPGLVDNEQFF. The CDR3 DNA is TGTGCCACCTTACCGGGACTAGTAGATAATGAGCAGTTCTTC.

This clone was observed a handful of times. In DNA, the CDR3 is TGTGCCAGCTCACGCCCCATAGCGGGAGGCGGAGATACGCAGTATTTT. Translation gives CASSRPIAGGGDTQYF. The V call is TRBV7-8, the J call TRBJ2-3; TRBD2 aligns across 10 bases. CDR1 and CDR2 from the germline V gene are SGHVS and FQNEAQ. This CDR3 is built from 16 residues. J gave up 5 bases and V 8 bases, and 13 bases lay outside the gene matches.

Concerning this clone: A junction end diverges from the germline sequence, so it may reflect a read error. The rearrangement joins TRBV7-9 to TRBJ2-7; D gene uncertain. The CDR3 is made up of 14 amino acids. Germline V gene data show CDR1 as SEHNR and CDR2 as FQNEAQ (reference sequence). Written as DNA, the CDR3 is TGTTCCAGCAGCTTTACAGTGCCTTACTACGAGCAGTACTTC. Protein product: CSSSFTVPYYEQYF.

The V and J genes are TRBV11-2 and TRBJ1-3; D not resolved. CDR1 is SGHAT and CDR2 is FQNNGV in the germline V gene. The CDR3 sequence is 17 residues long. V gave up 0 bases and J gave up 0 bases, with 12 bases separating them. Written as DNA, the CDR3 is TGTGCCAGCAGCTTAGATAGTCGGAGTCGCTCTGGAAACACCATATATTTT. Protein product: CASSLDSRSRSGNTIYF.

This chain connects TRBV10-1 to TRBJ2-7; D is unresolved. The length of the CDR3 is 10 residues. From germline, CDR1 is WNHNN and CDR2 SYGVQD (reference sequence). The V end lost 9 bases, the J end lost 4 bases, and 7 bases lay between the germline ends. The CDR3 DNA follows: TGCGCCAGTGTCAGTTACGAGCAGTACTTC. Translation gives CASVSYEQYF.

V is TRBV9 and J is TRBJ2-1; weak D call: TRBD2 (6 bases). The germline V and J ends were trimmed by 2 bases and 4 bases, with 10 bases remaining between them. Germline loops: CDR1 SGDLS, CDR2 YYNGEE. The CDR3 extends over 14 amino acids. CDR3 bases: TGTGCCAGCAGCGTCACTAGCACATACAATGAGCAGTTCTTC. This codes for CASSVTSTYNEQFF.

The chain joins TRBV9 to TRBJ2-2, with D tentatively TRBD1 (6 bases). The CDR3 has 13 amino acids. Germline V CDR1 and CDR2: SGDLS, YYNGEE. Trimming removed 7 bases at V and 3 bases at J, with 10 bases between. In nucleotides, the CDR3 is TGTGCCAGCGCACGACAGGACACCGGGGAGCTGTTTTTT. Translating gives CASARQDTGELFF.

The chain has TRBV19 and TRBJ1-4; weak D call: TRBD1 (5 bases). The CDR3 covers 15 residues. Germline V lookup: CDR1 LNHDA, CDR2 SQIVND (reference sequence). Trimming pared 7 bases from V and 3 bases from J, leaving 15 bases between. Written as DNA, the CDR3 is TGTGCCAGTATCCGCTCGCAGGGATCTAATGAAAAACTGTTTTTT. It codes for CASIRSQGSNEKLFF.

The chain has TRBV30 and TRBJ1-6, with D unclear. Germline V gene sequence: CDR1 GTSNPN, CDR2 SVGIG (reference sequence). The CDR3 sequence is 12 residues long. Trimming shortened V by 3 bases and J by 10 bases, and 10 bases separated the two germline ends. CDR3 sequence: CAWRTRSSPLHF. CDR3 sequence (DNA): TGTGCCTGGAGAACTCGTTCCTCACCCCTCCACTTT.

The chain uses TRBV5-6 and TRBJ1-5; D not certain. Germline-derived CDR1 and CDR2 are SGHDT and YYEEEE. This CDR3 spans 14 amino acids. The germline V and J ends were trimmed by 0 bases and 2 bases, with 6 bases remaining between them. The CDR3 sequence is CASSLGHGNQPQHF. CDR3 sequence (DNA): TGTGCCAGCAGCTTGGGGCACGGCAATCAGCCCCAGCATTTT.

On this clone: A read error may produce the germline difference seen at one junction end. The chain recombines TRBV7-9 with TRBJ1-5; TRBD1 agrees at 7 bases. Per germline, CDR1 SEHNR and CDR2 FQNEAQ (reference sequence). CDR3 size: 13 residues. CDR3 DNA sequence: TGTTCCAGCAGCATGACAGGGATTCAGCCCCAGCATTTT. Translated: CSSSMTGIQPQHF.

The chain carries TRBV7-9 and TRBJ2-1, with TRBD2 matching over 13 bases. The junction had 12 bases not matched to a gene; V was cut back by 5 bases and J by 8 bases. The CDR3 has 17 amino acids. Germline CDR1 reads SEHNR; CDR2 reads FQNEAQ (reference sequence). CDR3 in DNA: TGTGCCAGCAGCGCGAGACCGGGACTAGCGGGATTAGATGAGCAGTTCTTC. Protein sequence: CASSARPGLAGLDEQFF. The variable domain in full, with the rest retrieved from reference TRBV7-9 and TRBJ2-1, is DTGVSQNPRHKITKRGQNVTFRCDPISEHNRLYWYRQTLGQGPEFLTYFQNEAQLEKSRLLSDRFSAERPKGSFSTLEIQRTEQGDSAMYLCASSARPGLAGLDEQFFGPGTRLTVL.

The CDR3 region is CASSRGDIRGGEQYF. In DNA, the CDR3 is TGTGCCAGCAGCCGAGGGGACATTCGGGGAGGGGAGCAGTACTTC. The chain joins TRBV6-1 to TRBJ2-7; weak D call: TRBD2 (7 bases). The CDR3 length is 15 residues. The germline gives CDR1 MNHNS, CDR2 SASEGT. V was trimmed by 6 bases and J by 7 bases, leaving 22 bases between them.

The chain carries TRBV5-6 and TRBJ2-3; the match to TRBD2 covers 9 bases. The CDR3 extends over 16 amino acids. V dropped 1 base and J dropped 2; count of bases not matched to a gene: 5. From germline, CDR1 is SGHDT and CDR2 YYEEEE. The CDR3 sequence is CASSLPLAGYTDTQYF. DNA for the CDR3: TGTGCCAGCAGCTTGCCCCTAGCGGGGTACACAGATACGCAGTATTTT.

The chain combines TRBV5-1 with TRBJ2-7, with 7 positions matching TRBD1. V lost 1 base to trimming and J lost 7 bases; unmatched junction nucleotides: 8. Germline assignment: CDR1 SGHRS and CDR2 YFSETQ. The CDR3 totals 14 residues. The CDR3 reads CASSLRDRALEQYF. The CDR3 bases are TGCGCCAGCAGCTTGCGAGACAGGGCCCTGGAGCAGTACTTC.

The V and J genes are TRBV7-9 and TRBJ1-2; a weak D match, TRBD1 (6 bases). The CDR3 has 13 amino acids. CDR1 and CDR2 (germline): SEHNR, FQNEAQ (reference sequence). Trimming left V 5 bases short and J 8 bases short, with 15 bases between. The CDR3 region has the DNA TGTGCCAGCAGCGTTACAGGGCCTTGGGGCTACACCTTC. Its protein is CASSVTGPWGYTF.

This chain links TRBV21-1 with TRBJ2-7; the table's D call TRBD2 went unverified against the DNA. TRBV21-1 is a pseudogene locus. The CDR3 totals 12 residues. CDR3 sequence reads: CASSKALCEQYF. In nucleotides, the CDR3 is TGTGCCAGCAGCAAAGCTCTTTGCGAGCAGTACTTC.

CDR3 region: CASSKGRTGIMNTEAFF. As DNA, the CDR3 is TGTGCCAGCAGCAAAGGGAGGACAGGAATCATGAACACTGAAGCTTTCTTT. This chain connects TRBV21-1 to TRBJ1-1; the table calls TRBD1, which could not be checked here. TRBV21-1 is shown as a pseudogene. The CDR3 is 17 amino acids.

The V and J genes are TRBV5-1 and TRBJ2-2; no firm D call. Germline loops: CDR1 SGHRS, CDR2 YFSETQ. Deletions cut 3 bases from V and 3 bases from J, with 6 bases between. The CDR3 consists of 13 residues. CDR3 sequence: CASSSQDTGELFF. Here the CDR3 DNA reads TGCGCCAGCAGCTCCCAGGACACCGGGGAGCTGTTTTTT.

CDR3: CASSLGQGLETQYF. CDR3 bases: TGCGCCAGCAGCCTGGGACAGGGTCTCGAGACCCAGTACTTC. This chain joins TRBV5-1 and TRBJ2-5; TRBD1 matches at 9 bases. Losses at the gene ends were 4 bases for V and 5 bases for J; bases not matched to a gene: 6. Germline lookup yields CDR1 SGHRS and CDR2 YFSETQ. This CDR3 spans 14 amino acids.

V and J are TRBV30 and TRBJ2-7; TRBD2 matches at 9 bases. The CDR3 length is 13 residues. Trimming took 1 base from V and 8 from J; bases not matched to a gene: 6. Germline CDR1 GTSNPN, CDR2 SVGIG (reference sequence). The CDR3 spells CAWSAGGRAKQYF. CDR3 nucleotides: TGTGCCTGGAGTGCCGGCGGGAGGGCCAAGCAGTACTTC.

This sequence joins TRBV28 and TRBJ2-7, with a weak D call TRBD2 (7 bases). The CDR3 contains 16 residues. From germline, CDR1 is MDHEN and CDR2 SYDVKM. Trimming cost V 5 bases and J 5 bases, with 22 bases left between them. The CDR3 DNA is TGTGCCAGCAGTCCCGAGGGGGGGCGCCTCCTAAACGAGCAGTACTTC. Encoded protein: CASSPEGGRLLNEQYF.

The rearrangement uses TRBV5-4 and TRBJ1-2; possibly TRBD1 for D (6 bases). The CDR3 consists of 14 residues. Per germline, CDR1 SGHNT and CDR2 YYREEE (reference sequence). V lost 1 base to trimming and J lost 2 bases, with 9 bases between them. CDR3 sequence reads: CASSLTGRNYGYTF. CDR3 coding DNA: TGTGCCAGCAGCTTGACAGGGAGAAACTATGGCTACACCTTC. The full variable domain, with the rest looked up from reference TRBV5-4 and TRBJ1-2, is ETGVTQSPTHLIKTRGQQVTLRCSSQSGHNTVSWYQQALGQGPQFIFQYYREEENGRGNFPPRFSGLQFPNYSSELNVNALELDDSALYLCASSLTGRNYGYTFGSGTRLTVV.